These T cell receptor beta chains were read from a single sample in a study of T cell changes during pregnancy in multiple sclerosis. This table comes from immunoSEQ multiplex PCR, and its TCRdb copy is limited to in-frame clones, with some not included. Among 50,000 to 75,000 clones, 90% to 95% were seen once, and the ten largest hold 2.5% to 3.5%. The sample consisted of peripheral blood, taken in the third trimester of pregnancy. The receptors stem from a female donor in good health, enrolled as a control in a pregnancy study. Each CDR3 is given with its conserved first and last residue. Fields, in order: V gene, J gene, D gene, clone size, CDR3 DNA, CDR3 protein. The D gene is left open where the match is weak. For some rows the clone size is stated as once, few or many, or as a class when expanded; others skip it.

TRBV7-2,TRBJ1-3,-,-,TGTGCCAGCAGCCCTGTGACAGGTTGGGCTGGAAACACCATATATTTT,CASSPVTGWAGNTIYF
TRBV2,TRBJ2-7,-,-,TGTGCCAGCAGTGGACTCGACGAGCAGTACTTC,CASSGLDEQYF
TRBV19,TRBJ2-7,TRBD2,-,TGTGCCACCCGAGAGCGGGGTTCGATCTACGAGCAGTACTTC,CATRERGSIYEQYF
TRBV9,TRBJ2-3,-,-,TGTGCCAGCAGCGTAGGCGATGTAGATACGCAGTATTTT,CASSVGDVDTQYF
TRBV7-2,TRBJ2-5,TRBD1,-,TGTGCCAGCAGCCCGACTTTTACGGGACAGGTTGAAGGGCGAGAGACCCAGTACTTC,CASSPTFTGQVEGRETQYF
TRBV2,TRBJ1-1,-,-,TGTGCCAGCAGTGAGACGGGCACTGAAGCTTTCTTT,CASSETGTEAFF
TRBV7-3,TRBJ2-3,-,-,TGTGCCAGCAAGTATTTCGCGTACAGCACTAGATTGCGCGTGACAGATACGCAGTATTTT,CASKYFAYSTRLRVTDTQYF
TRBV28,TRBJ2-2,-,once,TGTGCCAGCAGTTTCGCAGGGGAAGGCGGGGAGCTGTTTTTT,CASSFAGEGGELFF
TRBV7-2,TRBJ2-2,-,-,TGTGCCAGCAGCCTGGGACTCCAGCTCGGGGAGCTGTTTTTT,CASSLGLQLGELFF
TRBV6-1,TRBJ2-2,-,-,TGTGCCAGCAGAGAGCTATCTAACACCGGGGAGCTGTTTTTT,CASRELSNTGELFF
TRBV7-9,TRBJ2-5,-,-,TGTGCCAGCAGCTTAGCACAACAAGAGACCCAGTACTTC,CASSLAQQETQYF
TRBV12-5,TRBJ2-5,TRBD2,-,TGTGCTAGTGGTTTAAGTCGAGGGCGCGGGAGTTTGGGGACCCAGTACTTC,CASGLSRGRGSLGTQYF
TRBV4-2,TRBJ1-5,-,-,TGTGCCAGCAGCCAAGAGGCAGGGCCCTCCAATCAGCCCCAGCATTTT,CASSQEAGPSNQPQHF
TRBV10-2,TRBJ2-7,TRBD1,-,TGCGCCAGCAGTGAACTGGGGACAGTGATATCCTACGAGCAGTACTTC,CASSELGTVISYEQYF
TRBV28,TRBJ2-7,TRBD1,-,TGTGCCAGCAGTCCGATGGACAGGTACGAGCAGTACTTC,CASSPMDRYEQYF
TRBV15,TRBJ2-7,TRBD2,once,TGTGCCACCAGCGAAGGGAGGCTAGCGGACTACGAGCAGTATTTC,CATSEGRLADYEQYF
TRBV18,TRBJ2-7,TRBD2,once,TGTGCCAGCTCACCGGGACTAGAAGACGAGCAGTACTTC,CASSPGLEDEQYF
TRBV9,TRBJ1-4,-,-,TGTGCCAGCAGCGTAGGGGCCAGGATGGCTAATGAAAAACTGTTTTTT,CASSVGARMANEKLFF